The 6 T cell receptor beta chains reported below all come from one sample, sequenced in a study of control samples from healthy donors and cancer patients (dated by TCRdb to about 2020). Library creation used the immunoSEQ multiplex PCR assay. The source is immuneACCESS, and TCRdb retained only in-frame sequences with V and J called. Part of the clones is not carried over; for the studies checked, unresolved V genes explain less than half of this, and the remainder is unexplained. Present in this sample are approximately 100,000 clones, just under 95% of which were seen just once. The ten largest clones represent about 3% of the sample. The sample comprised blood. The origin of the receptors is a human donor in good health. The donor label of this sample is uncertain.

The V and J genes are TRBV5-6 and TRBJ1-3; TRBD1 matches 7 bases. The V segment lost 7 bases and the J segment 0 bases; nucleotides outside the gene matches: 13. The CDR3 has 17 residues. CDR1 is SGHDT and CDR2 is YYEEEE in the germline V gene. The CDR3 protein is CASGLRTGASSGNTIYF. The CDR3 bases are TGTGCCAGCGGACTCCGGACAGGCGCTAGCTCTGGAAACACCATATATTTT.

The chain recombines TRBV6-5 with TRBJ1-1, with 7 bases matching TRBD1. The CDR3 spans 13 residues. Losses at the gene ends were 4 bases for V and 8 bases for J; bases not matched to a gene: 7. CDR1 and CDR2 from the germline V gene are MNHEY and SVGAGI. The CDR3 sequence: CASSSTGVTEAFF. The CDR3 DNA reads TGTGCCAGCAGTTCTACAGGGGTCACAGAAGCTTTCTTT.

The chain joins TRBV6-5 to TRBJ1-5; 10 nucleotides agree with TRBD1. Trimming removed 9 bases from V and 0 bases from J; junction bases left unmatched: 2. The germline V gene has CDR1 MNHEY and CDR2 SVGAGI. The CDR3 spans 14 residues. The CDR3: CASGQGDSNQPQHF. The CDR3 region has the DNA TGTGCCAGTGGACAGGGGGATAGCAATCAGCCCCAGCATTTT.

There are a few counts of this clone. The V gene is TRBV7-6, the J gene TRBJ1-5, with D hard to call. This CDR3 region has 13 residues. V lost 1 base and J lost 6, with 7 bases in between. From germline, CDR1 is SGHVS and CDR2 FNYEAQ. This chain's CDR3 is CASSLGAGQPQHF. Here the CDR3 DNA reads TGTGCCAGCAGCTTAGGAGCGGGTCAGCCCCAGCATTTT.

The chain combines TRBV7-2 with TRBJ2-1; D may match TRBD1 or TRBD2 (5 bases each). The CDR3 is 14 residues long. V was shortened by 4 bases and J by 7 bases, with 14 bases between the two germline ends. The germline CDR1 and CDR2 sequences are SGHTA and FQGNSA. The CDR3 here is CASSSTGTWNEQFF. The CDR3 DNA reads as TGTGCCAGCAGCTCGACCGGGACCTGGAATGAGCAGTTCTTC.

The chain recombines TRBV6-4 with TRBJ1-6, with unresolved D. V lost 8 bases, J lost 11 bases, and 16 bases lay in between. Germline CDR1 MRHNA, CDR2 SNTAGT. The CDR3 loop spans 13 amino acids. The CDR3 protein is CASAEDVGAPLHF. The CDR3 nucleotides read TGTGCCAGCGCGGAGGATGTAGGAGCACCCCTCCACTTT.